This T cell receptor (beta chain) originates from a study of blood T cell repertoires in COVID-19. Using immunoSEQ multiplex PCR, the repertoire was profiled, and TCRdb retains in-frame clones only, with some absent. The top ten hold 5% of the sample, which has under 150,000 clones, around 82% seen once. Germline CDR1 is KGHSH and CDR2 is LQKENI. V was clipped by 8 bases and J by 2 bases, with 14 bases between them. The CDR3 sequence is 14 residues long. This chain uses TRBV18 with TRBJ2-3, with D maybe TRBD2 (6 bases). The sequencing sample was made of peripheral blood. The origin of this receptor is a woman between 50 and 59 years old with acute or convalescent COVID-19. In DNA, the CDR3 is TGTGCCAGCCTCGGGACGGGGGACACAGATACGCAGTATTTT. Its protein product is CASLGTGDTDTQYF. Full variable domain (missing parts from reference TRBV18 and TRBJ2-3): NAGVMQNPRHLVRRRGQEARLRCSPMKGHSHVYWYRQLPEEGLKFMVYLQKENIIDESGMPKERFSAEFPKEGPSILRIQQVVRGDSAAYFCASLGTGDTDTQYFGPGTRLTVL.